Listed below are T cell receptor beta chains from one sample, sequenced in a study of shared T cell receptors in the human thymus. The data were produced by immunoSEQ multiplex PCR, yet TCRdb's version contains in-frame clones alone and is incomplete. The sample lists 600,000 or so clones; 87% were seen once. These sequences were also reported in another study, on human thymus T cells.

Sequenced sample: thymocytes. The receptor source for this set is a boy less than two years old with a congenital heart defect. Each CDR3 is given without its conserved first and last residue. Fields, in order: J gene, V gene, clone size, CDR3 protein. Size tells how often a clone was seen (once, few, many) or the class of an expanded clone, and some rows leave it out.

J: TRBJ2-6
V: TRBV9
size: -
CDR3: ASSVATGRGPGANVLT

J: TRBJ2-3
V: TRBV27
size: -
CDR3: ASSLKRPETSHGTDTQY

J: TRBJ2-1
V: TRBV4-1
size: -
CDR3: ASSQGTGGYNEQF

J: TRBJ1-6
V: TRBV5-1
size: -
CDR3: ASSRGGQGVSPLH

J: TRBJ2-5
V: TRBV15
size: -
CDR3: ATSRELRQETQY

J: TRBJ2-7
V: TRBV7-9
size: -
CDR3: ASSFGQAVGEQY

J: TRBJ2-1
V: TRBV30
size: -
CDR3: AWTTSSQREYPSGSYNEQF

J: TRBJ2-1
V: TRBV13
size: -
CDR3: ASSLRTGGSYNEQF

J: TRBJ1-2
V: TRBV7-2
size: -
CDR3: ASSTRQDYGYT

J: TRBJ2-1
V: TRBV20-1
size: -
CDR3: SARDTQVQF

J: TRBJ2-7
V: TRBV21-1
size: few
CDR3: ASSRRTGEAYEQY

J: TRBJ2-7
V: TRBV28
size: -
CDR3: ASSITRTYEQY

J: TRBJ2-2
V: TRBV19
size: -
CDR3: ASSIGLAGGSFEAGELF

J: TRBJ2-7
V: TRBV12-5
size: -
CDR3: ASGLPRRGDLPYEQY

J: TRBJ2-7
V: TRBV4-1
size: -
CDR3: ASSQEGSRLAGESYEQY

J: TRBJ2-2
V: TRBV19
size: -
CDR3: ASRAPGQSNTGELF

J: TRBJ2-1
V: TRBV6-6
size: few
CDR3: ASSPSLAGLYNEQF

J: TRBJ2-5
V: TRBV28
size: -
CDR3: ASSFLADRQETQY

J: TRBJ2-3
V: TRBV5-6
size: -
CDR3: ASSFGLAGEPLPDTQY

J: TRBJ1-5
V: TRBV27
size: -
CDR3: ASSEGQYQPQH

J: TRBJ1-1
V: TRBV5-6
size: -
CDR3: ASRLRTERDSKNTEAF

J: TRBJ2-7
V: TRBV5-6
size: -
CDR3: ASSLRWRGGRRYEQY

J: TRBJ1-1
V: TRBV7-9
size: once
CDR3: ASTLGQLNTEAF

J: TRBJ1-1
V: TRBV7-3
size: few
CDR3: ASSLSRTSGRTEAF

J: TRBJ2-7
V: TRBV7-7
size: once
CDR3: ASSLVYGGRGSEQY

J: TRBJ2-7
V: TRBV21-1
size: -
CDR3: ASTQRDKYEQY

J: TRBJ2-7
V: TRBV19
size: few
CDR3: ASSDDGTGNYEQY

J: TRBJ1-4
V: TRBV9
size: -
CDR3: ASSVSQKTNEKLF

J: TRBJ1-5
V: TRBV6-1
size: -
CDR3: ASRQTSNQPQH

J: TRBJ1-3
V: TRBV19
size: few
CDR3: ASSTPLNTIY

J: TRBJ2-3
V: TRBV2
size: -
CDR3: ASSRNRRDTQY

J: TRBJ2-1
V: TRBV2
size: few
CDR3: ASISGREHYNEQF

J: TRBJ2-2
V: TRBV27
size: -
CDR3: ASSKGLPLTGELF

J: TRBJ2-5
V: TRBV6-5
size: once
CDR3: ASSYSWAVPQETQY

J: TRBJ1-5
V: TRBV4-3
size: -
CDR3: ASSQYRATRGSPSSNQPQH

J: TRBJ2-7
V: TRBV6-5
size: once
CDR3: ASSPGSYEQY

J: TRBJ2-7
V: TRBV15
size: -
CDR3: ATSRVGDRLPYEQY

J: TRBJ2-5
V: TRBV7-6
size: -
CDR3: ASGTGVETQY

J: TRBJ1-5
V: TRBV27
size: -
CDR3: ASSTRYSNQPQH

J: TRBJ2-7
V: TRBV18
size: -
CDR3: ASSRLAGSYEQY

J: TRBJ1-3
V: TRBV5-1
size: -
CDR3: ASSLEGQGGHGNTIY

J: TRBJ2-7
V: TRBV6-4
size: -
CDR3: ASSSGQGARYEQY

J: TRBJ1-3
V: TRBV9
size: once
CDR3: ASSPVGGVSTIY

J: TRBJ2-3
V: TRBV28
size: -
CDR3: ASQQLRPRGGVNTQY

J: TRBJ2-2
V: TRBV28
size: -
CDR3: ASEFGESTGELF

J: TRBJ2-3
V: TRBV5-1
size: -
CDR3: ASSSSGSTDTQY

J: TRBJ2-5
V: TRBV10-2
size: -
CDR3: ASWGGRVQETQY

J: TRBJ2-1
V: TRBV27
size: -
CDR3: ASTPGTSYNEQF

J: TRBJ2-1
V: TRBV28
size: -
CDR3: AILQGGDEQF

J: TRBJ2-5
V: TRBV30
size: -
CDR3: AWGARRSETQY

J: TRBJ2-7
V: TRBV4-1
size: -
CDR3: ASSQVVLAGGGSYEQY

J: TRBJ2-5
V: TRBV5-8
size: -
CDR3: ASSLTVQETQY

J: TRBJ1-2
V: TRBV6-5
size: few
CDR3: ASSNRGSGGYT

J: TRBJ1-2
V: TRBV29-1
size: -
CDR3: SVVRGIGYT

J: TRBJ2-1
V: TRBV10-3
size: -
CDR3: ATFAGLAGGRSYNEQF

J: TRBJ2-1
V: TRBV4-1
size: -
CDR3: ASSQSTGDEQF